This TCR beta chain originates from a study of T cell changes during pregnancy in multiple sclerosis. Libraries were prepared by immunoSEQ multiplex PCR; TCRdb keeps only in-frame clonotypes and omits some of them. This repertoire shows about 100,000 clones, around 92% found once; its top ten account for roughly 2%. This CDR3 contains 14 residues. Germline V CDR1 and CDR2: SEHNR, FQNEAQ (reference sequence). V lost 6 bases and J lost 10; bases outside the gene matches: 9. The clonotype was recovered from a female donor with multiple sclerosis, enrolled in a pregnancy study. This chain links TRBV7-9 with TRBJ1-6, with 7 bases fitting TRBD1. The material was peripheral blood, obtained after pregnancy. In DNA, the CDR3 is TGTGCCAGCAGTCAACAGGGGAATGGATCACCCCTCCACTTT. Amino acid sequence: CASSQQGNGSPLHF.